Listed below are T cell receptor beta chains from one sample, sequenced in a study of shared clonotypes between healthy human individuals. Data came from immunoSEQ multiplex PCR; TCRdb stores just in-frame clones and leaves some out. Here the sample spans 1.6 million or so clones, 98% to 99% being singletons. Sequencing used naive CD4+ T cells sorted from blood. These receptors all come from a man aged 25 to 45 in good health. Both conserved end residues are part of each CDR3. A D gene is named only where the DNA matches it firmly. Clone size appears in some rows only: once, few, many, or a class for an expanded clone.

TRBJ1-5	NA	TRBD1	TRBV6-1	CASKQGNSNQPQHF	TGTGCCAGCAAACAGGGGAATAGCAATCAGCCCCAGCATTTT
TRBJ2-1	NA	NA	TRBV18	CASSPLAGSLSSSYNEQFF	TGTGCCAGCTCACCCCTGGCGGGCAGTCTATCGAGCTCCTACAATGAGCAGTTCTTC
TRBJ2-2	NA	NA	TRBV7-8	CASSSNTGELFF	TGTGCCAGCAGCTCCAACACCGGGGAGCTGTTTTTT
TRBJ2-7	NA	NA	TRBV5-4	CASSLNPEPTYEQYF	TGTGCCAGCAGCTTGAATCCGGAGCCTACCTACGAGCAGTACTTC
TRBJ2-7	NA	NA	TRBV7-3	CASSLTGGPTYEQYF	TGTGCCAGCAGCTTAACGGGAGGCCCTACCTACGAGCAGTACTTC
TRBJ2-5	NA	NA	TRBV5-4	CASSRATSGAQETQYF	TGTGCCAGCAGCCGGGCGACGAGCGGAGCTCAAGAGACCCAGTACTTC
TRBJ2-7	NA	NA	TRBV5-1	CASSLVSGPYEQYF	TGCGCCAGCAGCTTGGTTAGCGGTCCCTACGAGCAGTACTTC
TRBJ2-7	NA	TRBD1	TRBV25-1	CASSGGTGRLNEQYF	TGTGCCAGCAGTGGGGGGACAGGGAGGCTCAACGAGCAGTACTTC
TRBJ2-2	NA	TRBD2	TRBV29-1	CSVDLAGDRGELFF	TGCAGCGTTGACCTAGCGGGAGACCGCGGGGAGCTGTTTTTT
TRBJ2-7	NA	NA	TRBV28	CASSVLRGGGRSYEQYF	TGTGCCAGCAGTGTCTTAAGGGGAGGCGGCCGTTCCTACGAGCAGTACTTC
TRBJ1-5	NA	NA	TRBV7-9	CASSFSTGTGSNQPQHF	TGTGCCAGCAGCTTCTCAACAGGGACCGGCAGCAATCAGCCCCAGCATTTT
TRBJ2-1	once	NA	TRBV9	CASSVGLRVVNEQFF	TGTGCCAGCAGCGTAGGATTGCGGGTTGTTAATGAGCAGTTCTTC
TRBJ2-5	NA	NA	TRBV10-1	CASSLAPGETQYF	TGCGCCAGCAGCCTAGCGCCCGGAGAGACCCAGTACTTC
TRBJ2-5	once	TRBD1	TRBV6-1	CASSTSGDSGYSQYF	TGTGCCAGCAGCACCTCTGGGGACAGCGGATACTCCCAGTACTTC
TRBJ1-5	NA	NA	TRBV10-2	CASSAGHLFNQPQHF	TGCGCCAGCAGTGCAGGACACCTATTCAATCAGCCCCAGCATTTT
TRBJ1-2	once	NA	TRBV19	CASRSESGGGYTF	TGTGCCAGTAGATCCGAGTCGGGGGGCGGCTACACCTTC
TRBJ2-7	NA	NA	TRBV7-2	CASSRSGSSSYEQYF	TGTGCCAGCAGCCGGAGCGGGTCCAGCTCCTACGAGCAGTACTTC
TRBJ1-2	NA	TRBD1	TRBV14	CASSRSRWTGLDYTF	TGTGCCAGCAGCCGATCTAGATGGACAGGACTCGACTACACCTTC
TRBJ2-2	NA	NA	TRBV7-3	CASSLRWLASNTGELFF	TGTGCCAGCAGCTTACGGTGGTTGGCTTCGAACACCGGGGAGCTGTTTTTT
TRBJ2-3	NA	TRBD1	TRBV11-2	CASSRKIQGAGADTQYF	TGTGCCAGCAGCCGCAAAATTCAGGGGGCTGGGGCAGATACGCAGTATTTT
TRBJ2-7	NA	NA	TRBV4-3	CASSQDPGPYEQYF	TGCGCCAGCAGCCAGGACCCGGGCCCCTACGAGCAGTACTTC
TRBJ1-5	NA	TRBD1	TRBV18	CASSADRGLQPQHF	TGTGCCAGCTCCGCGGACAGGGGGCTTCAGCCCCAGCATTTT
TRBJ1-1	NA	TRBD1	TRBV27	CASSLRGGPMRTGGRGAPEAFF	TGTGCCAGCAGTTTACGAGGTGGGCCCATGAGGACAGGTGGAAGAGGAGCGCCCGAAGCTTTCTTT
TRBJ1-1	NA	NA	TRBV14	CASSQLGRREAFF	TGTGCCAGCAGCCAATTGGGGCGTAGAGAAGCTTTCTTT
TRBJ2-2	NA	TRBD1	TRBV14	CASSRNRGTNTGELFF	TGTGCCAGCAGCCGAAACAGGGGGACGAACACCGGGGAGCTGTTTTTT
TRBJ2-1	NA	NA	TRBV5-1	CASSLPGNEQFF	TGCGCCAGCAGCTTGCCCGGAAATGAGCAGTTCTTC
TRBJ1-1	NA	NA	TRBV6-5	CASSAGDTEAFF	TGTGCCAGCAGTGCAGGGGACACTGAAGCTTTCTTT
TRBJ2-1	NA	NA	TRBV11-2	CASRHLLQTPDNEQFF	TGTGCCAGCAGGCACCTTCTACAGACCCCCGACAATGAGCAGTTCTTC
TRBJ2-5	NA	TRBD2	TRBV9	CASSVDGGRWPGLRNF	TGTGCCAGCAGCGTAGATGGGGGAAGGTGGCCGGGACTAAGAAACTTC
TRBJ2-1	NA	NA	TRBV6-6	CASSYPRARYNEQFF	TGTGCCAGCAGTTACCCCAGGGCGCGGTACAATGAGCAGTTCTTC
TRBJ1-4	NA	NA	TRBV28	CASSFSRLPEKLFF	TGTGCCAGCAGTTTTTCCCGCCTTCCCGAAAAACTGTTTTTT
TRBJ2-7	once	NA	TRBV5-1	CASSWSGTGYEQYF	TGCGCCAGCAGTTGGAGTGGGACGGGGTACGAGCAGTACTTC
TRBJ2-2	NA	NA	TRBV29-1	CSGERTGELFF	TGCAGCGGAGAACGCACCGGGGAGCTGTTTTTT
TRBJ2-5	NA	NA	TRBV27	CASGLQETQYF	TGTGCCAGCGGACTCCAAGAGACCCAGTACTTC
TRBJ2-7	NA	NA	TRBV28	CASSPHYEQYF	TGTGCCAGCAGTCCCCACTACGAGCAGTACTTC
TRBJ2-6	NA	NA	TRBV29-1	CSVVMRASGANVLTF	TGCAGCGTTGTTATGAGGGCCTCTGGGGCCAACGTCCTGACTTTC
TRBJ1-3	NA	NA	TRBV27	CASSSAGLSGNTIYF	TGTGCCAGCAGTTCTGCAGGGCTCTCTGGAAACACCATATATTTT
TRBJ2-7	NA	TRBD1	TRBV13	CASSKRTGAAYEQYF	TGTGCCAGCAGCAAAAGGACAGGGGCGGCCTACGAGCAGTACTTC
TRBJ1-1	once	TRBD1	TRBV6-1	CASRGVGQGATEAFF	TGTGCCAGCAGGGGAGTCGGGCAGGGGGCCACTGAAGCTTTCTTT
TRBJ2-5	NA	NA	TRBV5-1	CASSVGIQETQYF	TGCGCCAGCAGCGTGGGGATCCAAGAGACCCAGTACTTC
TRBJ2-1	NA	TRBD2	TRBV7-6	CASSLAGLAGNYNEQFF	TGTGCCAGCAGCTTAGCCGGACTAGCGGGAAACTACAATGAGCAGTTCTTC
TRBJ1-2	NA	TRBD1	TRBV18	CASSPEVGTGGDYTF	TGTGCCAGCTCACCTGAGGTCGGGACAGGGGGCGACTACACCTTC
TRBJ2-5	NA	NA	TRBV11-2	CASSSPGLPQETQYF	TGTGCCAGCAGCTCCCCCGGACTACCCCAAGAGACCCAGTACTTC
TRBJ2-7	NA	NA	TRBV5-4	CASSLNGREQYF	TGTGCCAGCAGCTTAAACGGACGCGAGCAGTACTTC
TRBJ1-1	NA	NA	TRBV25-1	CASRGGRNTEAFF	TGTGCCAGCAGGGGGGGGCGGAACACTGAAGCTTTCTTT
TRBJ2-2	NA	NA	TRBV7-2	CASSLVYSEEELFF	TGTGCCAGCAGCTTAGTGTATTCGGAGGAGGAGCTGTTTTTT
TRBJ2-3	once	NA	TRBV25-1	CASSEPGWNTDTQYF	TGTGCCAGCAGTGAGCCAGGGTGGAACACAGATACGCAGTATTTT